The entry below describes one TCR beta chain. Antigen: not known. The CDR3 is 13 amino acids. Germline V gene sequence: CDR1 SGHAT, CDR2 FQNNGV. The V end lost 2 bases, the J end lost 3 bases, and 7 bases lay between the germline ends. One to two pinch biopsies were taken from the rectum during colonoscopy. The data stem from a study of pediatric ulcerative colitis. Overall study results and limits: Acute severe colitis showed lower rectal diversity from clonal expansions.

Assay used: immunoSEQ multiplex PCR; TCRdb lists only in-frame clones, some missing. Among fewer than 20,000 clones listed, under 75% were seen once. Sequencing was done on a sample of gut tissue. The V and J genes are TRBV11-2 and TRBJ1-1; D ambiguous. This TCR derives from a boy aged 10-17 years with moderate ulcerative colitis. The DNA of the CDR3 is TGTGCCAGCAGCTTAACAGTCGACACTGAAGCTTTCTTT. This codes for CASSLTVDTEAFF.